The entry below describes one T cell receptor beta chain. No antigen is known for it. A much bigger clone sits one base away, suggesting this may be a read error. Germline V gives CDR1 DFQATT, CDR2 SNEGSKA (reference sequence). The CDR3 length is 14 residues. This sample stems from a study of Graves' ophthalmopathy and Graves' hyperthyroidism. Findings of the study overall: Both an approximately 68% sensitivity and an approximately 72% specificity characterized the model's predictions of ophthalmopathy progression.

Researchers took RNA transcripts and amplified TCR beta CDR3 regions from them. An initial RT-PCR round employing HTBI primers preceded a second-round multiplex PCR. TCRdb ran MiXCR on the multiplex PCR reads and lists one entry per CDR3 protein. The table records about 420,000 distinct CDR3 sequences, 21% of them present only once. Stable hyperthyroid donors showed no ophthalmopathy during 18 months follow-up. Sequencing was carried out using peripheral blood. The clonotype comes from a woman younger than 35 with stable Graves' hyperthyroidism. The V gene is TRBV20-1, the J gene TRBJ1-5, with TRBD1 matching 12 bases. CDR3 protein: CSAGQGASSKPHHF. CDR3 bases: TGCAGTGCGGGACAGGGGGCGAGCAGCAAGCCCCATCATTTT.